This passage covers 22 T cell receptor beta chains from one sample sequenced in a study of blood T cell repertoires in COVID-19. The assay was immunoSEQ multiplex PCR, and TCRdb's table has in-frame clones only and misses some. The table shows over 85,000 clones, with around nine tenths occurring only once. The sequenced material came from peripheral blood. These receptors all stem from a man over 45 with active or convalescent COVID-19.

CDR3 sequence reads: CASSLPRPEHNEQFF. Written as DNA, the CDR3 is TGCGCCAGCAGCTTGCCCAGGCCCGAGCACAATGAGCAGTTCTTC. The chain links TRBV5-1 to TRBJ2-1; D unclear. The germline V gene encodes CDR1 SGHRS and CDR2 YFSETQ. This CDR3 comprises 15 residues. The V gene lost 1 base and the J gene lost 5 bases, with 13 bases spanning the gap.

This chain uses TRBV3-1 (or the pseudogene TRBV3-2) with TRBJ2-7, with D hard to call. V shed 0 bases and J shed 4 bases, with 7 bases lying between them. Looked up from germline, CDR1 is LGHDT and CDR2 is YNNKEL (reference sequence). The CDR3 totals 13 residues. The DNA for the CDR3 is TGTGCCAGCAGCCAAGACGGCGGTTACGAGCAGTACGTC. Translation: CASSQDGGYEQYV.

The chain has TRBV3-1 (or the pseudogene TRBV3-2) and TRBJ2-3; TRBD2 matches 7 bases. CDR3 length equals 14 residues. In germline, CDR1 is LGHDT, CDR2 YNNKEL (reference sequence). The ends lost 4 bases at V and 1 base at J; junction bases unmatched: 2. CDR3 nucleotides: TGTGCCAGCAGCCGCCGGGAGGGCACAGATACGCAGTATTTT. Its protein is CASSRREGTDTQYF.

The rearrangement links TRBV11-2 to TRBJ2-2; D is unresolved. Trimming left V 5 bases short and J 4 bases short, with 8 bases between. Germline lookup yields CDR1 SGHAT and CDR2 FQNNGV. This CDR3 has 13 amino acids. CDR3 nucleotides: TGTGCCAGCAGCCCCACTGGCACCGGGGAGCTGTTTTTT. Residues: CASSPTGTGELFF.

V and J are TRBV28 and TRBJ1-6, with 7 nucleotides matching TRBD1. The CDR3 sequence is 16 residues long. V lost 4 bases to trimming and J lost 6 bases; unmatched junction nucleotides: 9. Germline-derived CDR1 and CDR2 are MDHEN and SYDVKM. CDR3 in amino acids: CASSSGQISPNSPLHF. Here the CDR3 DNA reads TGTGCCAGCAGTTCGGGACAGATCTCCCCTAATTCACCCCTCCACTTT. The variable domain in full, with the rest retrieved from reference TRBV28 and TRBJ1-6, is DVKVTQSSRYLVKRTGEKVFLECVQDMDHENMFWYRQDPGLGLRLIYFSYDVKMKEKGDIPEGYSVSREKKERFSLILESASTNQTSMYLCASSSGQISPNSPLHFGNGTRLTVT.

This clone came up once. The gene calls are TRBV30 and TRBJ2-3, with TRBD2 matching 10 bases. Germline CDR1 reads GTSNPN; CDR2 reads SVGIG (reference sequence). CDR3 size: 12 residues. Losses at the gene ends were 5 bases for V and 7 bases for J; bases not matched to a gene: 3. CDR3 region: CAWGSGGYTQYF. As DNA, the CDR3 is TGTGCCTGGGGTAGCGGGGGGTATACGCAGTATTTT.

J is TRBJ2-7 and V is TRBV18, with D perhaps TRBD1 (6 bases). CDR3 length equals 14 residues. Between the trimmed V and J ends, which lost 5 bases and 6 bases, there was a span of 17 bases. Germline CDR1 is KGHSH and CDR2 is LQKENI. The CDR3 DNA is TGTGCCAGCTCAGCGCGCGAGGGGGACGGCGAGCAGTACGTC. Translating gives CASSAREGDGEQYV.

This sequence joins TRBV4-3 and TRBJ1-1, with D perhaps TRBD1 (5 bases). Per the germline V gene, CDR1 is LGHNA and CDR2 is YSLEER. The CDR3 has 14 amino acids. V lost 4 bases, J lost 1 base, and 10 bases lay in between. CDR3 in amino acids: CASSPGLSNTEAFF. CDR3 in DNA: TGCGCCAGCAGCCCGGGACTTTCGAACACTGAAGCTTTCTTT.

The V and J genes are TRBV6-1 and TRBJ2-1; 10 bases line up with TRBD1. The CDR3 covers 14 residues. The trim removed 1 base at V and 10 bases at J, leaving 4 bases unmatched. Germline lookup yields CDR1 MNHNS and CDR2 SASEGT. The CDR3 nucleotides are TGTGCCAGCAGTGAAGGAGGGGGACAGGGGGAGCAGTTCTTC. This gives the protein CASSEGGGQGEQFF.

The J gene is TRBJ2-5, the V gene TRBV2; 9 nucleotides agree with TRBD2. The germline V gene encodes CDR1 SNHLY and CDR2 FYNNEI. The CDR3 consists of 16 residues. Trimming removed 1 base from V and 1 base from J; junction bases left unmatched: 4. CDR3 sequence reads: CASSEGGAGGQETQYF. The CDR3 nucleotides read TGTGCCAGCAGTGAAGGGGGAGCGGGGGGCCAAGAGACCCAGTACTTC.

Written as DNA, the CDR3 is TGTGCCAGCAGTTGGAGGGACAGGTTCGTCGGCTACGAGCAGTACGTC. Its translation: CASSWRDRFVGYEQYV. V usage is TRBV6-5 and J usage is TRBJ2-7, with 8 bases lining up with TRBD1. There are 16 residues in the CDR3. From germline, CDR1 is MNHEY and CDR2 SVGAGI. The V gene end was trimmed by 4 bases and the J gene end by 3 bases; junction bases not matched to a gene: 11.

This chain uses TRBV7-7 with TRBJ1-4; 9 bases are shared with TRBD1. This CDR3 contains 14 residues. Germline assignment: CDR1 SSHAT and CDR2 FNYEAQ (reference sequence). The junction had 3 bases not matched to a gene; V was cut back by 5 bases and J by 5 bases. CDR3 in DNA: TGTGCCAGCAGCGCCGGGACAGGGAATGAAAAACTGTTTTTT. Protein product: CASSAGTGNEKLFF.

The chain has TRBV5-1 and TRBJ2-3, with D possibly matching TRBD1 (6 bases). This CDR3 region has 16 residues. Germline CDR1 and CDR2: SGHRS and YFSETQ. Trimming pared 0 bases from V and 4 bases from J, leaving 15 bases between. The CDR3 DNA follows: TGCGCCAGCAGCTTGGAGGGACAAAGATTGGCAGATACGCAGTATTTT. It encodes CASSLEGQRLADTQYF.

V is TRBV19 and J is TRBJ1-5; tentatively, D is TRBD1 (5 bases). The CDR3 spans 13 residues. Per germline, CDR1 LNHDA and CDR2 SQIVND (reference sequence). V lost 6 bases and J 5 bases, leaving 11 bases between the germline ends. CDR3 amino acids: CASSQGQDQPQHF. In DNA, the CDR3 is TGTGCCAGTAGCCAGGGTCAGGATCAGCCCCAGCATTTT.

The CDR3, as DNA: TGTGCCAGCAGTTTATGGTCGGCAGGGGCGGAGACCCAGTACTTC. Its translation: CASSLWSAGAETQYF. The chain carries TRBV27 and TRBJ2-5; TRBD1 is a possible D gene (6 bases). V lost 1 base and J lost 5, with 14 bases in between. CDR3 size: 15 residues. Germline V lookup: CDR1 MNHEY, CDR2 SMNVEV (reference sequence).

This clone was seen only once. The chain carries TRBV7-8 and TRBJ2-2; 9 bases line up with TRBD2. In germline, CDR1 is SGHVS, CDR2 FQNEAQ. The V gene end was trimmed by 5 bases and the J gene end by 4 bases; junction bases not matched to a gene: 8. CDR3 length equals 16 residues. The CDR3 region is CASSVGGGGVTGELFF. Here the CDR3 DNA reads TGTGCCAGCAGCGTAGGAGGCGGGGGGGTCACCGGGGAGCTGTTTTTT.

This clone was seen a few times. CDR3 region: CASSRQGRGYNSPLHF. DNA of the CDR3: TGTGCCAGCAGCCGCCAGGGGAGGGGTTATAATTCACCCCTCCACTTT. The J gene is TRBJ1-6, the V gene TRBV14, with D possibly TRBD1 on 6 matching bases. Germline CDR1 SGHDN, CDR2 FVKESK. V was shortened by 4 bases and J by 4 bases, with 14 bases between the two germline ends. The CDR3 runs to 16 residues.

This chain links TRBV18 with TRBJ2-3; D remains unclear. The CDR3 runs to 16 residues. Germline assignment: CDR1 KGHSH and CDR2 LQKENI. V lost 6 bases, J lost 1 base, and 17 bases lay in between. CDR3: CASSLRILRGTDTQYF. DNA of the CDR3: TGTGCCAGCTCCCTCAGGATCCTACGTGGCACAGATACGCAGTATTTT.

The chain links TRBV3-1 (or the pseudogene TRBV3-2) to TRBJ1-1, with D possibly TRBD1 on 6 matching bases. V was shortened by 1 base and J by 5 bases, with 17 bases between the two germline ends. Germline V gene data show CDR1 as LGHDT and CDR2 as YNNKEL (reference sequence). The CDR3 spans 16 residues. The CDR3 DNA follows: TGTGCCAGCAGCCAAGCCGTCGGGGGGCATGGAACTGAAGCTTTCTTT. Translation gives CASSQAVGGHGTEAFF.

V is TRBV5-1 and J is TRBJ1-6; maybe TRBD1 (5 bases). The germline V gene has CDR1 SGHRS and CDR2 YFSETQ. The CDR3 has 16 residues. Trimming pared 1 base from V and 5 bases from J, leaving 13 bases between. CDR3 residues: CASSLSPGGDNSPLHF. In nucleotides, the CDR3 is TGCGCCAGCAGCTTGAGCCCAGGAGGGGATAATTCACCCCTCCACTTT.

V is TRBV25-1 and J is TRBJ2-2; D perhaps matches TRBD2 (7 bases). Trimming shortened V by 5 bases and J by 2 bases, and 12 bases separated the two germline ends. Germline loops: CDR1 MGHDK, CDR2 SYGVNS. The CDR3 sequence is 15 residues long. The CDR3 DNA reads TGTGCCAGCAGTTCAAGGGGGGGAAACACCGGGGAGCTGTTTTTT. Residues: CASSSRGGNTGELFF.

This clone was detected a few times. This chain joins TRBV29-1 and TRBJ1-5, with D possibly being TRBD1 (5 bases). CDR3 length: 14 amino acids. V was cut by 7 bases and J by 3 bases, with 16 bases left in between. Germline CDR1 and CDR2: SQVTM and ANQGSEA. In nucleotides, the CDR3 is TGCAGCGGTATGGAACAGGAGCTCAATCAGCCCCAGCATTTT. Translation gives CSGMEQELNQPQHF.